The sequence of this TCR beta chain was determined in a study of CD8 T cells in Susac syndrome. The V end was cut by 0 bases, the J end by 6 bases, with 15 bases between. Germline assignment: CDR1 SGDLS and CDR2 YYNGEE. The CDR3 sequence is 16 residues long. RNA amounts of roughly 0.45 to 1 ug underwent reverse transcription with random hexamers. The immunoSEQ assay covered 54 Vbeta and 13 Jbeta segments for CDR3. TCRdb called the immunoSEQ multiplex PCR reads again in MiXCR, with one record for every CDR3 protein. Of some 190,000 distinct CDR3 sequences listed, about 95% are singletons. This rearrangement joins TRBV9 to TRBJ2-2; possible D gene TRBD2, 6 bases. The source is a human donor in good health. The material sequenced was CD4+ T cells from PBMCs. The CDR3 bases are TGTGCCAGCAGCGTAGACGGGAGAGTAGGCTCCGGGGAGCTGTTTTTT. This encodes CASSVDGRVGSGELFF.